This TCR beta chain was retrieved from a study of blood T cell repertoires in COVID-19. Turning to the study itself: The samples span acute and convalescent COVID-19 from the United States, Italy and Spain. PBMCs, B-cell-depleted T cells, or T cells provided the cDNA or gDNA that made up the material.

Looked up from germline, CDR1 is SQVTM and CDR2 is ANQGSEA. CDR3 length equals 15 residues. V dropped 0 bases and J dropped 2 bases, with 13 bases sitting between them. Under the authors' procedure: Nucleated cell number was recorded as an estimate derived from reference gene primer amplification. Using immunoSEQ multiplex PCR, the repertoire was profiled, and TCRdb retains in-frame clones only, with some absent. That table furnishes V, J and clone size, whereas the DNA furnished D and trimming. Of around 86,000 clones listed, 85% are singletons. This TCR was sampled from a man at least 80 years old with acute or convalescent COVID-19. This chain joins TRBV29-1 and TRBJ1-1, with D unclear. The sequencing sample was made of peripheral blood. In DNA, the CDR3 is TGCAGCGTTGAAGATCCGGTGGGCCTTAACACTGAAGCTTTCTTT. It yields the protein CSVEDPVGLNTEAFF.